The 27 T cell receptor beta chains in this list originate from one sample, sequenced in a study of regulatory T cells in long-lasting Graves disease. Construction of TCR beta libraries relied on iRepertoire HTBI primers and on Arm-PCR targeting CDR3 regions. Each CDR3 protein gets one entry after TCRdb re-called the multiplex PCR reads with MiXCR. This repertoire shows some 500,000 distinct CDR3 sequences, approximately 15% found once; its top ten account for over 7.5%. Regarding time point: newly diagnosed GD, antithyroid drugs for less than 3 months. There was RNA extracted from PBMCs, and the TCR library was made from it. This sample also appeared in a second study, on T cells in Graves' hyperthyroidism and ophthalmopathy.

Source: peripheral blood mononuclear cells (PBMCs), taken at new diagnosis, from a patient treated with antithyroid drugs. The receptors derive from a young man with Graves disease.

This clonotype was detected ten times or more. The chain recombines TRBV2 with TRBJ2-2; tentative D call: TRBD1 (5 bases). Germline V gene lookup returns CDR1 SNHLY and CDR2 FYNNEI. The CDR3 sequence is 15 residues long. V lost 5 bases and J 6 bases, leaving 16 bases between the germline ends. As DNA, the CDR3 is TGTGCCAGCAGTTCCGACAGAGCTAGGGCCGGGGAGCTGTTTTTT. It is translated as CASSSDRARAGELFF. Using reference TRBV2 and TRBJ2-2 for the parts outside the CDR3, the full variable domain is EPEVTQTPSHQVTQMGQEVILRCVPISNHLYFYWYRQILGQKVEFLVSFYNNEISEKSEIFDDQFSVERPDGSNFTLKIRSTKLEDSAMYFCASSSDRARAGELFFGEGSRLTVL.

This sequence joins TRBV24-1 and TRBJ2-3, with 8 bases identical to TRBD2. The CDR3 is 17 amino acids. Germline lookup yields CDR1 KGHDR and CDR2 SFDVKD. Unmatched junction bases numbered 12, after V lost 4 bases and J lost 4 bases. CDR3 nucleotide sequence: TGTGCCACCAGTGAACCAAAGCGGGAGCGTGTACCAGATACGCAGTATTTT. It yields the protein CATSEPKRERVPDTQYF.

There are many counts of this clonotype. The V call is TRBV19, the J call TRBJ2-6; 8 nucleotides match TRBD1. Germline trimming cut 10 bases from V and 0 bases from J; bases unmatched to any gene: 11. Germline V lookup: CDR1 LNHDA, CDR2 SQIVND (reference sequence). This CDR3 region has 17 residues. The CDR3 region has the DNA TGTGCCACCGCTCCGGGGACAGGCATCTCTGGGGCCAACGTCCTGACTTTC. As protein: CATAPGTGISGANVLTF.

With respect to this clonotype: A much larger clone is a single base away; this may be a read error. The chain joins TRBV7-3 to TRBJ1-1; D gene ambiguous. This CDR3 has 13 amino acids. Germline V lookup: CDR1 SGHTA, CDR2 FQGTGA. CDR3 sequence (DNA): TGTGCCAGCAGCTTAACCCTGAACACTGAAACTTTCTTT. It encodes CASSLTLNTETFF.

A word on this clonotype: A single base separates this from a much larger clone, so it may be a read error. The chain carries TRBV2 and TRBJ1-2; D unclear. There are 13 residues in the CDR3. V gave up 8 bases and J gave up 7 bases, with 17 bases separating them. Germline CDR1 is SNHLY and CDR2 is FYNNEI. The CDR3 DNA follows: TGTGCCAGCGGAAACCCCGAGGGCTGTGGCTACACCTTC. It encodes CASGNPEGCGYTF.

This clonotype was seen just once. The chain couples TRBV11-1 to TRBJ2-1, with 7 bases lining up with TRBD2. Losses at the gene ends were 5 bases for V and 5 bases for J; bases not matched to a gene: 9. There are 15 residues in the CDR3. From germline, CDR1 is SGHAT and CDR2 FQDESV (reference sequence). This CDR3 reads CASSPLRAGNNEQFF. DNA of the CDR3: TGTGCCAGCAGCCCCCTTAGAGCGGGGAACAATGAGCAGTTCTTC.

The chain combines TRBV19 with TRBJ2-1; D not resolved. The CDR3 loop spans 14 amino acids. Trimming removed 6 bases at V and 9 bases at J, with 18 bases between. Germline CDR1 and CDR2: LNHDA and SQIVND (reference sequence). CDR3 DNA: TGTGCCAGTAGGCCCTCACTAATCCGCCTTGAGCAGTTCTTC. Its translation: CASRPSLIRLEQFF.

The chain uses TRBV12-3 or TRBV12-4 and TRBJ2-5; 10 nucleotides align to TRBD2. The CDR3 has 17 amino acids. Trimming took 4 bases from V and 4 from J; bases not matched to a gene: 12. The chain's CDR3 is CASSSPGLAGVGETQYF. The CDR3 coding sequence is TGTGCCAGCAGTTCTCCCGGGCTAGCGGGAGTAGGAGAGACCCAGTACTTC.

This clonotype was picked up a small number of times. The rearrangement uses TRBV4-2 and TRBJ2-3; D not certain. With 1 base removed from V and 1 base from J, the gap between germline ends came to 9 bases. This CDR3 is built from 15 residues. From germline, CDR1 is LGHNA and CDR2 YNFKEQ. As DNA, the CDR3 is TGTGCCAGCAGCCAAGTTGGGCAGGGCACAGATACGCAGTATTTT. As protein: CASSQVGQGTDTQYF.

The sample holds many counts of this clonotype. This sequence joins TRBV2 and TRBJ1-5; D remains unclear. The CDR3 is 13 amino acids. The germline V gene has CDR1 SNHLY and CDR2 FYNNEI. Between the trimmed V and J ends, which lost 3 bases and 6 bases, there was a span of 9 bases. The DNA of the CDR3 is TGTGCCAGCAGTGAGATTAGAGGTCAGCCCCAGCATTTT. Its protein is CASSEIRGQPQHF.

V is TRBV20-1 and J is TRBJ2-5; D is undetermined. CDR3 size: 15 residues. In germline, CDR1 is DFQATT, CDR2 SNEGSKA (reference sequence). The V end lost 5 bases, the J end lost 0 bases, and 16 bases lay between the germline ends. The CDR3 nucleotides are TGCAGTGCTCGCTTCCGACTTGAGTACCAAGAGACCCAGTACTTC. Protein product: CSARFRLEYQETQYF.

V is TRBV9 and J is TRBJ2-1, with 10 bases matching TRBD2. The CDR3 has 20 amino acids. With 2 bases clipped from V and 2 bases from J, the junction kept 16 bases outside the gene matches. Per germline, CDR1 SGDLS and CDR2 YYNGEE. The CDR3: CASSVPPSSGSSRPYNEQFF. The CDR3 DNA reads TGTGCCAGCAGCGTCCCCCCCTCTAGCGGGAGTTCAAGGCCCTACAATGAGCAGTTCTTC.

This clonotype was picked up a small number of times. CDR3 residues: CASSRTEGGMDGYTF. The CDR3, as DNA: TGCGCCAGCAGCCGGACGGAAGGGGGTATGGATGGCTACACCTTC. The chain employs TRBV4-1 and TRBJ1-2; perhaps TRBD1 as D (6 bases). The CDR3 is made up of 15 amino acids. V lost 4 bases and J 6 bases, leaving 18 bases between the germline ends. Per germline, CDR1 MGHRA and CDR2 YSYEKL.

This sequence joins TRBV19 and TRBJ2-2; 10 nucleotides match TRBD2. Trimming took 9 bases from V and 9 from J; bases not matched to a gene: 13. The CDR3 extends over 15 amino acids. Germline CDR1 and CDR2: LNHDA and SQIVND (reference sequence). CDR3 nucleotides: TGTGCCAGCCTGGGACTAGCGTCGGTGGCCCGGGAGCTGTTTTTT. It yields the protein CASLGLASVARELFF.

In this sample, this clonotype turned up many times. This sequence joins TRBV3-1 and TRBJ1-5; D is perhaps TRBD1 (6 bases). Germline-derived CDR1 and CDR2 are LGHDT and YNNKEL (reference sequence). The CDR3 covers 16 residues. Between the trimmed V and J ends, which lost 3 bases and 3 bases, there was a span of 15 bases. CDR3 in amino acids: CASSHGGLLANQPQHF. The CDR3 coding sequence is TGTGCCAGCAGCCACGGGGGCTTATTGGCCAATCAGCCCCAGCATTTT.

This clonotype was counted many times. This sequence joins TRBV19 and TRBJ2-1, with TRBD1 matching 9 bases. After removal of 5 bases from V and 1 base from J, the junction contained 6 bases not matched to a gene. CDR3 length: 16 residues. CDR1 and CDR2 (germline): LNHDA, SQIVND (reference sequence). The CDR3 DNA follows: TGTGCCAGTAGTCCGGCGGGACAGGGATCCTACAATGAGCAGTTCTTC. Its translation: CASSPAGQGSYNEQFF.

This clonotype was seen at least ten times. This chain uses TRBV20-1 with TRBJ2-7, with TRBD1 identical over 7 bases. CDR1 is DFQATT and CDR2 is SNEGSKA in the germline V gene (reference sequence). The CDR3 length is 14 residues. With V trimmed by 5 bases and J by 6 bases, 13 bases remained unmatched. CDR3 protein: CSALFDRVRAEQYF. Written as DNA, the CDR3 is TGCAGTGCTTTATTCGACAGGGTCCGGGCCGAGCAGTACTTC.

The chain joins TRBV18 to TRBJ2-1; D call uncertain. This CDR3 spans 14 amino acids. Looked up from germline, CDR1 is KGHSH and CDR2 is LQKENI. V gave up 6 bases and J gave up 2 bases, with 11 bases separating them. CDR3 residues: CASSPTRPYNEQFF. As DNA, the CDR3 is TGTGCCAGCTCTCCGACCAGACCCTACAATGAGCAGTTCTTC.

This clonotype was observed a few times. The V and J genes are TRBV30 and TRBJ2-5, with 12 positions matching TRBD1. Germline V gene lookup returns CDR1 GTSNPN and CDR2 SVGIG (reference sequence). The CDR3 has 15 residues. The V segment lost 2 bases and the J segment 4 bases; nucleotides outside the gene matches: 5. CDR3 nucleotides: TGTGCCTGGAGTAAGCCGGGACAGGGGGCAGAGACCCAGTACTTC. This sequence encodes CAWSKPGQGAETQYF. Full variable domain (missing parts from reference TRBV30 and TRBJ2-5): SQTIHQWPATLVQPVGSPLSLECTVEGTSNPNLYWYRQAAGRGLQLLFYSVGIGQISSEVPQNLSASRPQDRQFILSSKKLLLSDSGFYLCAWSKPGQGAETQYFGPGTRLLVL.

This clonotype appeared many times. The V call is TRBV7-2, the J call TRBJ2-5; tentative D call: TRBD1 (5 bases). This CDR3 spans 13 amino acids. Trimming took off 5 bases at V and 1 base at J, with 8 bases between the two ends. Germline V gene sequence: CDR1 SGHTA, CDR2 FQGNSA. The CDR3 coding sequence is TGTGCCAGCAGCCAAGGGGTCCAAGAGACCCAGTACTTC. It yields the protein CASSQGVQETQYF.

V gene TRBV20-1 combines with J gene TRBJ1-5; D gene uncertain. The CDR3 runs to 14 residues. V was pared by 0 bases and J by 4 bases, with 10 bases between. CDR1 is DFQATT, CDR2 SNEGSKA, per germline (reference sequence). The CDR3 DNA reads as TGCAGTGCTAGAGATCGGGTACCAAATCAGCCCCAGCATTTT. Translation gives CSARDRVPNQPQHF.

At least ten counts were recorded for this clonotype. CDR3 residues: CASSIGSGYEQYF. The CDR3 region has the DNA TGTGCCAGTAGTATAGGTAGCGGATACGAGCAGTACTTC. The chain uses TRBV19 and TRBJ2-7; D perhaps matches TRBD2 (6 bases). Germline values: CDR1 LNHDA, CDR2 SQIVND (reference sequence). Trimming stripped 1 base from V and 4 bases from J, with 8 bases between. The CDR3 loop spans 13 amino acids.

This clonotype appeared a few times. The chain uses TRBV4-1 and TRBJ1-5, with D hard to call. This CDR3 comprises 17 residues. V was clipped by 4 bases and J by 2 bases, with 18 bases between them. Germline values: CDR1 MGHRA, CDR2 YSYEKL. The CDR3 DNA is TGCGCCAGCAGCCCCTACCCCTTGAGCAATCGCAATCAGCCCCAGCATTTT. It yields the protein CASSPYPLSNRNQPQHF.

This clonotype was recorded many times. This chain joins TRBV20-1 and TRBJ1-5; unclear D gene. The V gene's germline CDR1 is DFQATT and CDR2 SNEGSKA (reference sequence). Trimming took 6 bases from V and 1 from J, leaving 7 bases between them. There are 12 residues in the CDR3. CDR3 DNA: TGCAGTGCCACCAACAGCAATCAGCCCCAGCATTTT. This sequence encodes CSATNSNQPQHF.

The CDR3 DNA is TGCGCCAGCAGTGGATCTAGCTCCCTCTACGAGCAGTACTTC. It codes for CASSGSSSLYEQYF. V usage is TRBV10-2 and J usage is TRBJ2-7; possibly TRBD2 for D (5 bases). The germline gives CDR1 WSHSY, CDR2 SAAADI. V was clipped by 4 bases and J by 3 bases, with 13 bases between them. The CDR3 spans 14 residues.

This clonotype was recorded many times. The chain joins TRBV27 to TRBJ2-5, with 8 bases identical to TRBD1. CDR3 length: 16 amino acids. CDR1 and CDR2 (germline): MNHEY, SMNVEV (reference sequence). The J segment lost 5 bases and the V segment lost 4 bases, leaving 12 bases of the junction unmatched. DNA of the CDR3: TGTGCCAGCAGTTCTGCCGGCAGGGGGCGCGCGGAGACCCAGTACTTC. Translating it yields CASSSAGRGRAETQYF.

CDR3 nucleotide sequence: TGTGCCAGCAGCTTGAAATGGGGCGGCAATCAGCCCCAGCATTTT. Its translation: CASSLKWGGNQPQHF. The chain employs TRBV5-8 and TRBJ1-5, with D perhaps TRBD1 (5 bases). Germline V gene lookup returns CDR1 SGHTS and CDR2 YDEGEE. The V end was cut by 1 base, the J end by 2 bases, with 10 bases between. This CDR3 comprises 15 residues.